The 26 T cell receptor beta chains in this list originate from one sample, sequenced in a study of T cell clones after liver transplantation. TCRdb keeps only in-frame clones here, not all; method: immunoSEQ multiplex PCR. The sample lists roughly 120,000 clones, 90% occurring once. The material sequenced was CD4+ T cells from blood, taken 12 months after liver transplant. These receptors came from a human patient who received a liver transplant. Some T cells may possibly be graft donor cells.

The chain has TRBV5-1 and TRBJ2-5; maybe TRBD2 (6 bases). The CDR3 sequence is 15 residues long. Between the trimmed V and J ends, which lost 0 bases and 4 bases, there was a span of 13 bases. Looked up from germline, CDR1 is SGHRS and CDR2 is YFSETQ. CDR3 region: CASSLVAGSSETQYF. The CDR3 DNA is TGCGCCAGCAGCTTGGTTGCGGGAAGTTCAGAGACCCAGTACTTC.

This chain links TRBV28 with TRBJ2-7; the D gene is possibly TRBD1 (6 bases). The germline V gene has CDR1 MDHEN and CDR2 SYDVKM. The V gene lost 6 bases and the J gene lost 2 bases, with 11 bases spanning the gap. The CDR3 contains 13 residues. CDR3 DNA sequence: TGTGCCAGCAGCGGGACACCACCCTACGAGCAGTACTTC. Its translation: CASSGTPPYEQYF.

V and J are TRBV19 and TRBJ1-2; D is perhaps TRBD1 (6 bases). Trimming removed 3 bases at V and 8 bases at J, with 10 bases between. Germline V gene sequence: CDR1 LNHDA, CDR2 SQIVND (reference sequence). The CDR3 is 12 residues long. The CDR3 bases are TGTGCCAGTAGTATCAGGGGCGCGGGCTACACCTTC. Its translation is CASSIRGAGYTF. Drawing the rest from reference TRBV19 and TRBJ1-2, the complete variable domain is DGGITQSPKYLFRKEGQNVTLSCEQNLNHDAMYWYRQDPGQGLRLIYYSQIVNDFQKGDIAEGYSVSREKKESFPLTVTSAQKNPTAFYLCASSIRGAGYTFGSGTRLTVV.

The chain is built from TRBV2 and TRBJ1-3; no firm D call. Germline-derived CDR1 and CDR2 are SNHLY and FYNNEI. Between the trimmed V and J ends, which lost 0 bases and 3 bases, there was a span of 6 bases. This CDR3 spans 14 amino acids. The CDR3 DNA sequence: TGTGCCAGCAGTGAAGCGCAGAGTGGAAACACCATATATTTT. It encodes CASSEAQSGNTIYF.

The chain links TRBV5-5 to TRBJ1-1; no firm D call. This CDR3 has 16 amino acids. Trimming cost V 1 base and J 2 bases, with 15 bases left between them. Germline CDR1 and CDR2: SGHKS and YYEKEE (reference sequence). CDR3 in amino acids: CASSLRDNQPNTEAFF. CDR3 DNA: TGTGCCAGCAGCTTGAGGGATAATCAACCCAACACTGAAGCTTTCTTT.

The chain employs TRBV5-6 and TRBJ2-5; TRBD2 matches at 8 bases. The V segment lost 4 bases and the J segment 1 base; nucleotides outside the gene matches: 12. In germline, CDR1 is SGHDT, CDR2 YYEEEE. CDR3 length equals 17 residues. The chain's CDR3 is CASSTSKRERAQETQYF. The DNA for the CDR3 is TGTGCCAGCAGCACCTCTAAGCGGGAGAGGGCCCAAGAGACCCAGTACTTC.

The chain carries TRBV19 and TRBJ2-7; D is unresolved. Germline CDR1 LNHDA, CDR2 SQIVND (reference sequence). Trimming took 8 bases from V and 3 from J, leaving 11 bases between them. This CDR3 is 12 amino acids long. CDR3 protein: CASFGQNYEQYF. DNA of the CDR3: TGTGCCAGTTTTGGCCAGAACTACGAGCAGTACTTC.

The gene calls are TRBV30 and TRBJ2-5, with D uncertain. The CDR3 has 14 amino acids. With 0 bases removed from V and 1 base from J, the gap between germline ends came to 9 bases. Germline V gene data show CDR1 as GTSNPN and CDR2 as SVGIG (reference sequence). CDR3 bases: TGTGCCTGGAGTGTGCGGAACCTCCAAGAGACCCAGTACTTC. Protein: CAWSVRNLQETQYF.

This clone was recorded only once. The chain links TRBV11-3 to TRBJ1-1, with a possible D match to TRBD1 (5 bases). The CDR3 runs to 15 residues. V gave up 1 base and J gave up 6 bases, with 15 bases separating them. From germline, CDR1 is SGHNT and CDR2 YENEEA. The CDR3 DNA reads as TGTGCCAGCAGCTTAGCGCAGGGAGTGAGCGCTGAAGCTTTCTTT. Amino acids: CASSLAQGVSAEAFF.

V gene TRBV5-1 combines with J gene TRBJ2-7; TRBD2 aligns across 8 bases. Germline lookup yields CDR1 SGHRS and CDR2 YFSETQ. V gave up 5 bases and J gave up 3 bases; unmatched junction bases: 10. The CDR3 contains 15 residues. This CDR3 reads CASSSGAAGGYEQYF. The DNA for the CDR3 is TGCGCCAGCAGTAGCGGGGCGGCTGGGGGCTACGAGCAGTACTTC.

This clone has only one observation. V usage is TRBV11-3 and J usage is TRBJ2-2; 12 bases agree with TRBD1. Unmatched junction bases numbered 4, after V lost 0 bases and J lost 2 bases. The CDR3 has 18 residues. Germline V lookup: CDR1 SGHNT, CDR2 YENEEA. CDR3 sequence: CASSLDSGQGANTGELFF. CDR3 coding DNA: TGTGCCAGCAGCTTAGATTCGGGACAGGGGGCCAACACCGGGGAGCTGTTTTTT.

The genes are TRBV5-1 and TRBJ1-2; no clear D gene. Germline CDR1 is SGHRS and CDR2 is YFSETQ. With 0 bases removed from V and 6 bases from J, the gap between germline ends came to 12 bases. This CDR3 has 14 residues. For the CDR3, the DNA is TGCGCCAGCAGCTTGGTTCCAGACGGCGATGGCTACACCTTC. This sequence encodes CASSLVPDGDGYTF.

The chain employs TRBV4-1 and TRBJ2-3, with 9 positions matching TRBD2. V lost 2 bases and J lost 0; bases outside the gene matches: 3. The CDR3 runs to 16 residues. From germline, CDR1 is MGHRA and CDR2 YSYEKL. The CDR3 DNA is TGCGCCAGCAGCCAACGGACTAGCGAGAGCACAGATACGCAGTATTTT. This codes for CASSQRTSESTDTQYF.

The chain has TRBV28 and TRBJ2-3; D is unclear. Trimming removed 2 bases at V and 3 bases at J, with 9 bases between. There are 14 residues in the CDR3. In germline, CDR1 is MDHEN, CDR2 SYDVKM. The CDR3 reads CASSLERVTDTQYF. The CDR3 DNA is TGTGCCAGCAGTTTAGAAAGGGTGACAGATACGCAGTATTTT.

This chain links TRBV6-5 with TRBJ2-3; possibly TRBD1 for D (5 bases). The CDR3 is made up of 14 amino acids. Trimming took 3 bases from V and 0 from J, leaving 7 bases between them. CDR1 MNHEY and CDR2 SVGAGI come from the germline V gene. CDR3 bases: TGTGCCAGCAGTTATGGGGCTAGCACAGATACGCAGTATTTT. Encoded protein: CASSYGASTDTQYF.

The V and J genes are TRBV5-5 and TRBJ1-4; tentatively, D is TRBD1 (5 bases). The V end was cut by 3 bases, the J end by 7 bases, with 13 bases between. CDR3 length: 14 amino acids. Looked up from germline, CDR1 is SGHKS and CDR2 is YYEKEE (reference sequence). Written as DNA, the CDR3 is TGTGCCAGCAGCTCTCAGGGCTCCTTTGAAAAACTGTTTTTT. It specifies CASSSQGSFEKLFF. Supplemented by reference TRBV5-5 and TRBJ1-4, the full variable domain reads DAGVTQSPTHLIKTRGQQVTLRCSPISGHKSVSWYQQVLGQGPQFIFQYYEKEERGRGNFPDRFSARQFPNYSSELNVNALLLGDSALYLCASSSQGSFEKLFFGSGTQLSVL.

The chain uses TRBV11-2 and TRBJ2-4, with 9 bases matching TRBD2. The CDR3 sequence is 15 residues long. Germline CDR1 SGHAT, CDR2 FQNNGV. Trimming took 2 bases from V and 9 from J; bases not matched to a gene: 8. The CDR3 nucleotides are TGTGCCAGCAGCTTAAGCTTGCGGGAGGGGGGCATTCAGTACTTC. This gives the protein CASSLSLREGGIQYF.

The V gene is TRBV5-1, the J gene TRBJ2-3; D may be TRBD2 (5 bases). The CDR3 is made up of 16 amino acids. V was cut by 0 bases and J by 2 bases, with 13 bases left in between. The germline CDR1 and CDR2 sequences are SGHRS and YFSETQ. Written as DNA, the CDR3 is TGCGCCAGCAGCTTGGCCAGCGGTCCTAACACAGATACGCAGTATTTT. This translates into CASSLASGPNTDTQYF.

The rearrangement links TRBV28 to TRBJ2-5; D might be TRBD2 (6 bases). The CDR3 length is 14 residues. V dropped 4 bases and J dropped 3 bases, with 12 bases sitting between them. CDR1 is MDHEN, CDR2 SYDVKM, per germline. The DNA of the CDR3 is TGTGCCAGCAGTTATGTGGGACTGAAAGAGACCCAGTACTTC. Translated: CASSYVGLKETQYF.

The V call is TRBV5-1, the J call TRBJ1-2; D is ambiguous. The germline V gene has CDR1 SGHRS and CDR2 YFSETQ. CDR3 length equals 13 residues. Trimming left V 0 bases short and J 8 bases short, with 11 bases between. CDR3 coding DNA: TGCGCCAGCAGCTTGGGCGGGGAGGGAGGCTACACCTTC. Its protein is CASSLGGEGGYTF.

The rearrangement links TRBV4-1 to TRBJ1-2; no clear D gene. Germline lookup yields CDR1 MGHRA and CDR2 YSYEKL. Trimming removed 2 bases at V and 8 bases at J, with 21 bases between. The CDR3 runs to 16 residues. CDR3 in amino acids: CASSQFSVGDAYGYTF. CDR3 nucleotides: TGCGCCAGCAGCCAATTCAGTGTCGGGGATGCCTACGGCTACACCTTC.

The chain combines TRBV5-1 with TRBJ1-1, with D hard to call. There are 15 residues in the CDR3. Germline CDR1 is SGHRS and CDR2 is YFSETQ. V lost 4 bases and J 4 bases, leaving 17 bases between the germline ends. The CDR3 DNA reads TGCGCCAGCAGCCCGATGACCGCGTGGGGCACTGAAGCTTTCTTT. Amino acids: CASSPMTAWGTEAFF.

V usage is TRBV6-1 and J usage is TRBJ1-2, with D maybe TRBD1 (5 bases). V gave up 8 bases and J gave up 6 bases, with 13 bases separating them. CDR1 is MNHNS and CDR2 is SASEGT in the germline V gene. The CDR3 is 12 residues long. The CDR3 reads CASYRGGDGYTF. CDR3 DNA: TGTGCCAGCTATAGGGGAGGTGATGGCTACACCTTC.

CDR3 sequence reads: CASRGAGNSGNTIYF. The CDR3 DNA follows: TGTGCCAGCAGGGGGGCAGGGAACTCTGGAAACACCATATATTTT. The genes are TRBV6-5 and TRBJ1-3; possibly TRBD1 for D (6 bases). The V end was cut by 6 bases, the J end by 0 bases, with 12 bases between. Germline CDR1 and CDR2: MNHEY and SVGAGI. CDR3 length: 15 residues.

The chain combines TRBV11-3 with TRBJ2-6; 7 bases align to TRBD2. Looked up from germline, CDR1 is SGHNT and CDR2 is YENEEA. J was trimmed by 1 base and V by 3 bases; bases with no gene match: 3. This CDR3 is 16 amino acids long. CDR3 nucleotides: TGTGCCAGCAGCTTGGACGGGGGGTCTGGGGCCAACGTCCTGACTTTC. Its protein product is CASSLDGGSGANVLTF.

V usage is TRBV5-1 and J usage is TRBJ1-1; 7 bases are a match to TRBD1. V lost 0 bases to trimming and J lost 4 bases; unmatched junction nucleotides: 3. Germline CDR1 and CDR2: SGHRS and YFSETQ. CDR3 length equals 14 residues. The CDR3 here is CASSLEGAVTEAFF. DNA for the CDR3: TGCGCCAGCAGCTTGGAGGGGGCGGTCACTGAAGCTTTCTTT. Combining the CDR3 with reference TRBV5-1 and TRBJ1-1 gives the whole variable domain KAGVTQTPRYLIKTRGQQVTLSCSPISGHRSVSWYQQTPGQGLQFLFEYFSETQRNKGNFPGRFSGRQFSNSRSEMNVSTLELGDSALYLCASSLEGAVTEAFFGQGTRLTVV.